This is a list of T cell receptor delta chains from one sample in a study of Vδ1+ human thymocytes. TCRdb reanalyzed the multiplex PCR reads using CATT. The table shows around 60,000 delta-chain clones, with about 16% occurring only once. Sequences were obtained from Vdelta1+ gamma-delta thymocytes from the thymus. The receptors derive from a girl under three years old who had congenital heart surgery. The CDR3 runs from the conserved cysteine through the conserved F or W. A D gene is named only where the DNA matches it firmly. Clone size is not always given. Where it is, it says once, few, many or a class for expanded clones.

>.|TRDJ1|TRDV1|few
CALTNTDKLIF
TGTGCTCTGACCAACACCGATAAACTCATCTTT
>.|TRDJ1|TRDV1|.
CALGELDGGNIELIF
TGTGCTCTTGGGGAACTAGATGGGGGGAACATTGAACTCATCTTT
>TRDD3|TRDJ1|TRDV1|.
CALGPRTGGSFYTDKLIF
TGTGCTCTTGGGCCACGTACTGGGGGATCCTTCTACACCGATAAACTCATCTTT
>.|TRDJ1|TRDV1|few
CALGEHFLPYWGPRLYTDKLIF
TGTGCTCTTGGAGAACACTTCCTACCTTACTGGGGGCCTCGCCTGTACACCGATAAACTCATCTTT
>TRDD3|TRDJ1|TRDV1|.
CALGVGSLPIGTHNWGILRVTDKLIF
TGTGCTCTTGGGGTCGGCTCCCTTCCCATAGGGACCCACAACTGGGGGATATTGCGGGTCACCGATAAACTCATCTTT
>.|TRDJ1|TRDV1|few
CALGDLVGRPLLTDKLIF
TGTGCTCTTGGGGATCTTGTGGGACGTCCCCTCCTCACCGATAAACTCATCTTT
>.|TRDJ1|TRDV1|few
CALGSARPSQEVGWGYTDKLIF
TGTGCTCTTGGGTCCGCCCGACCTTCCCAAGAGGTTGGGTGGGGATACACCGATAAACTCATCTTT
>TRDD2|TRDJ1|TRDV1|few
CALGRLPTVGLMYTDKLIF
TGTGCTCTTGGTCGACTTCCTACGGTAGGGCTGATGTACACCGATAAACTCATCTTT
>TRDD3|TRDJ1|TRDV1|few
CALGEMVPGPKNQYWGDTDKLIF
TGTGCTCTTGGGGAGATGGTTCCGGGACCGAAGAATCAGTACTGGGGGGACACCGATAAACTCATCTTT
>.|TRDJ3|TRDV1|.
CALRFPCWWDTRQMFF
TGTGCTCTTCGGTTCCCCTGCTGGTGGGACACTCGACAGATGTTTTTC
>.|TRDJ1|TRDV1|.
CALGELSVPLGGIKLIF
TGTGCTCTTGGGGAACTGTCTGTTCCTTTGGGGGGTATAAAACTCATCTTT
>TRDD3|TRDJ1|TRDV1|few
CALGAYPCPSDLGGGLDKLIF
TGTGCTCTTGGGGCCTATCCTTGCCCCTCGGACCTCGGTGGGGGATTGGATAAACTCATCTTT
>.|TRDJ1|TRDV1|few
CALGELVPPPTTDKLIF
TGTGCTCTTGGGGAACTAGTCCCCCCGCCAACCACCGATAAACTCATCTTT
>TRDD3|TRDJ1|TRDV1|few
CALGEPFFPLGAPKLIF
TGTGCTCTTGGGGAGCCGTTCTTTCCACTGGGGGCCCCTAAACTCATCTTT
>TRDD3|TRDJ1|TRDV1|few
CALGELPMGDPLYTDKLIF
TGTGCTCTTGGGGAACTCCCCATGGGGGATCCACTGTACACCGATAAACTCATCTTT
>.|TRDJ1|TRDV1|few
CALGEPLPTQSEAGGHDKLIF
TGTGCTCTTGGGGAACCCCTTCCTACCCAATCGGAAGCTGGGGGACACGATAAACTCATCTTT
>.|TRDJ1|TRDV3|few
CAGQSTSSHTGTKLIF
TGTGCGGGTCAATCCACGTCATCCCATACTGGGACTAAACTCATCTTT
>TRDD3|TRDJ1|TRDV1|.
CALGEPRAPHWGLPVTDKLIF
TGTGCTCTTGGGGAACCGAGGGCCCCACACTGGGGACTGCCGGTCACCGATAAACTCATCTTT
>.|TRDJ1|TRDV1|.
CALGDQVRLPHDKLIF
TGTGCTCTTGGGGACCAGGTCCGCCTTCCCCACGATAAACTCATCTTT
>TRDD3|TRDJ1|TRDV2|few
CAYDTAWPLFTGGYGEKLIF
TGTGCCTATGACACGGCTTGGCCCCTTTTTACTGGGGGATACGGCGAGAAACTCATCTTT
>TRDD3|TRDJ1|TRDV1|.
CALGERGGGYVPYTDKLIF
TGTGCTCTTGGGGAACGTGGCGGGGGATATGTCCCGTACACCGATAAACTCATCTTT
>.|TRDJ1|TRDV1|.
CALGDFPPSGVNTDKLIF
TGTGCTCTTGGGGACTTCCCCCCCTCGGGGGTCAACACCGATAAACTCATCTTT
>TRDD3|TRDJ1|TRDV1|.
CALGELIQRSPVLEDTPPLDKLIF
TGTGCTCTTGGGGAACTAATTCAGCGCAGTCCAGTACTGGAGGATACGCCCCCTCTCGATAAACTCATCTTT
>TRDD3|TRDJ1|TRDV1|few
CALGETHYFSLTGGSQYTDKLIF
TGTGCTCTTGGGGAAACCCACTACTTCTCCCTTACTGGGGGATCCCAGTACACCGATAAACTCATCTTT
>.|TRDJ1|TRDV1|few
CALGEPRPGSTDKLIF
TGTGCTCTTGGGGAACCTCGACCTGGGTCCACCGATAAACTCATCTTT
>.|TRDJ1|TRDV1|few
CALGELTPTDKLIF
TGTGCTCTTGGGGAACTGACACCGACCGATAAACTCATCTTT
>.|TRDJ1|TRDV1|few
CALGGPSYLLGDTDKLIF
TGTGCTCTTGGGGGGCCTTCCTACTTACTGGGGGATACCGATAAACTCATCTTT
>TRDD3|TRDJ1|TRDV1|few
CALGVYGWGISLVGLIF
TGTGCTCTTGGGGTCTACGGATGGGGGATAAGTTTGGTAGGACTCATCTTT
>TRDD3|TRDJ1|TRDV1|few
CALGESVRGDPHFYTDKLIF
TGTGCTCTTGGGGAATCGGTACGGGGGGATCCACACTTTTACACCGATAAACTCATCTTT
>.|TRDJ1|TRDV1|few
CALGDVTPLRKADKLIF
TGTGCTCTTGGGGACGTAACCCCGTTACGGAAGGCCGATAAACTCATCTTT
>.|TRDJ1|TRDV1|few
CALGPLPRGGPLHTDKLIF
TGTGCTCTTGGGCCACTCCCACGGGGGGGACCTTTACACACCGATAAACTCATCTTT
>TRDD3|TRDJ1|TRDV1|.
CALGEFPTGGYRGKYTDKLIF
TGTGCTCTTGGGGAATTCCCCACTGGGGGATACAGAGGAAAGTACACCGATAAACTCATCTTT
>TRDD3|TRDJ1|TRDV1|few
CALGELLPSRGYAGPDKLIF
TGTGCTCTTGGGGAACTCCTACCTTCTCGGGGATATGCGGGACCCGATAAACTCATCTTT
>TRDD3|TRDJ1|TRDV1|.
CALGESLGLPRYLPLYTDKLIF
TGTGCTCTTGGGGAATCACTGGGGCTACCCCGATACTTACCTCTGTACACCGATAAACTCATCTTT
>.|TRDJ1|TRDV1|.
CALGELGFRRGSRGRYTDKLIF
TGTGCTCTTGGGGAACTTGGCTTCAGGAGGGGGTCAAGAGGTCGGTACACCGATAAACTCATCTTT
>TRDD3|TRDJ1|TRDV1|few
CALGELSYWGIRENKLIF
TGTGCTCTTGGGGAACTCTCGTACTGGGGGATACGAGAGAATAAACTCATCTTT
>TRDD3|TRDJ1|TRDV1|few
CALGFSSRGILYTDKLIF
TGTGCTCTTGGGTTTAGTTCTCGGGGGATACTCTACACCGATAAACTCATCTTT
>.|TRDJ1|TRDV1|.
CALGEVVTDKLIF
TGTGCTCTTGGGGAAGTAGTCACCGATAAACTCATCTTT
>TRDD3|TRDJ1|TRDV1|.
CALGGLLGEKYTDKLIF
TGTGCTCTTGGGGGATTACTGGGGGAGAAGTACACCGATAAACTCATCTTT
>.|TRDJ1|TRDV1|.
CALGEPPADAPTDKLIF
TGTGCTCTTGGGGAACCCCCCGCGGACGCGCCTACCGATAAACTCATCTTT
>.|TRDJ1|TRDV1|.
CALGERSVLGQSTDKLIF
TGTGCTCTTGGGGAACGGTCCGTACTGGGTCAAAGCACCGATAAACTCATCTTT
>.|TRDJ2|TRDV1|.
CALGELPQTFLPGYATAQLFF
TGTGCTCTTGGGGAACTCCCGCAGACCTTCCTACCGGGATACGCGACAGCACAACTCTTCTTT
>TRDD3|TRDJ1|TRDV1|.
CALGERPPTGGWGIRVFHPTDKLIF
TGTGCTCTTGGGGAACGGCCTCCCACCGGGGGCTGGGGGATACGCGTTTTTCACCCCACCGATAAACTCATCTTT
>TRDD3|TRDJ1|TRDV1|once
CALGEQGRGYAESDKLIF
TGTGCTCTTGGGGAACAAGGAAGGGGATACGCGGAGTCCGATAAACTCATCTTT
>TRDD3|TRDJ1|TRDV1|.
CALGEPGPRDTGELIF
TGTGCTCTTGGGGAACCGGGCCCCCGGGACACTGGGGAACTCATCTTT